The 8 T cell receptor beta chains in this list originate from one sample, sequenced in a study of regulatory T cells in long-lasting Graves disease. Library construction for TCR beta used iRepertoire HTBI primers and Arm-PCR of CDR3 regions. TCRdb analysed the multiplex PCR reads with MiXCR anew, one entry per CDR3 protein. The data hold over 450,000 distinct CDR3 sequences, with roughly 21% observed a single time. Time point indicated: persistent/refractory GD, antithyroid drugs over 5 years with positive TRAb. PBMCs were the source of the RNA used for TCR sequencing. Sequencing used peripheral blood mononuclear cells (PBMCs), obtained when the disease was refractory, from a patient treated with antithyroid drugs. Receptors were obtained from a female donor with Graves disease.

This clonotype has just a few counts. This rearrangement joins TRBV24-1 to TRBJ1-2; 7 nucleotides line up with TRBD1. The CDR3 runs 18 residues. Germline CDR1 is KGHDR and CDR2 is SFDVKD. V dropped 2 bases and J dropped 4; count of bases not matched to a gene: 15. In DNA form, the CDR3 reads TGTGCCACCAGTGATTCGGGGACAGAGACGGGGTTTGGCTATGGCTACACCTTC. As protein: CATSDSGTETGFGYGYTF.

This clonotype appeared a few times. The chain uses TRBV3-1 and TRBJ2-5, with 9 positions matching TRBD1. The CDR3 runs 14 residues. Germline V gene data show CDR1 as LGHDT and CDR2 as YNNKEL (reference sequence). V shed 4 bases, J shed 3 bases, and the junction held 3 bases outside the gene matches. CDR3 in DNA: TGTGCCAGCAGCCCGACAGGGGGTAAAGAGACCCAGTACTTC. Protein product: CASSPTGGKETQYF.

The genes are TRBV25-1 and TRBJ1-4, with D possibly being TRBD1 (6 bases). Germline CDR1 is MGHDK and CDR2 is SYGVNS. The CDR3 runs to 14 residues. V was cut by 4 bases and J by 2 bases, with 8 bases left in between. The CDR3 region is CASSGGQTNEKLFF. CDR3 DNA: TGTGCCAGCAGTGGAGGACAGACTAATGAAAAACTGTTTTTT.

The rearrangement links TRBV4-1 to TRBJ2-3; D is unclear. V dropped 0 bases and J dropped 1 base, with 5 bases sitting between them. This CDR3 spans 14 amino acids. The germline V gene has CDR1 MGHRA and CDR2 YSYEKL. CDR3: CASSQDSGTDTQYF. In DNA form, the CDR3 reads TGCGCCAGCAGCCAAGATTCTGGCACAGATACGCAGTATTTT.

This clonotype was seen ten or more times. The chain links TRBV28 to TRBJ2-7; D unclear. V lost 7 bases, J lost 5 bases, and 12 bases lay in between. The CDR3 runs 12 residues. Germline assignment: CDR1 MDHEN and CDR2 SYDVKM. For the CDR3, the DNA is TGTGCCAGCAAGGCTGGGCTCCACGAGCAGTACTTC. It translates to CASKAGLHEQYF.

The rearrangement uses TRBV4-2 and TRBJ2-3; D possibly corresponds to TRBD2 (6 bases). The length of the CDR3 is 15 residues. Between the trimmed V and J ends, which lost 0 bases and 0 bases, there was a span of 7 bases. CDR1 is LGHNA, CDR2 YNFKEQ, per germline. The CDR3 sequence is CASSQEAGSTDTQYF. The CDR3 DNA follows: TGTGCCAGCAGCCAAGAGGCGGGGAGCACAGATACGCAGTATTTT.

This clonotype was found a few times. The chain joins TRBV24-1 to TRBJ2-7; TRBD2 matches at 8 bases. Trimming cost V 4 bases and J 2 bases; bases outside gene matches: 6. The germline V gene encodes CDR1 KGHDR and CDR2 SFDVKD. The length of the CDR3 is 15 residues. CDR3 sequence (DNA): TGTGCCACCAGTGACCCAGCGGGAGACCCCTACGAGCAGTACTTC. Residues: CATSDPAGDPYEQYF.

CDR3 in amino acids: CASSFLRVIGTGELFF. CDR3 DNA sequence: TGTGCCAGCAGTTTTTTGAGGGTTATCGGCACCGGGGAGCTGTTTTTT. This chain links TRBV12-3 or TRBV12-4 with TRBJ2-2, with D possibly TRBD2 on 5 matching bases. The CDR3 loop spans 16 amino acids. Trimming left V 3 bases short and J 4 bases short, with 15 bases between.